This T cell receptor beta chain was sequenced in a study of CD8+CD57+ T cells in acquired aplastic anemia. Study-level background: Sorting CD4+ and CD8+ cells gave DNA averaging approximately 3 ug.

TCR beta VDJ and CDR3 profiles were obtained from a genomic DNA template. TCRdb reprocessed the reads with MiXCR, giving one entry per CDR3 protein. The table shows about 260,000 distinct CDR3 sequences, with around 82% occurring only once. The ends lost 3 bases at V and 3 bases at J; junction bases unmatched: 5. The CDR3 has 16 amino acids. Germline CDR1 is LNHDA and CDR2 is SQIVND (reference sequence). By flow cytometry, patients selected for sequencing had shown an expansion of CD8+CD57+ cells. Every one of the patients had aplastic anemia (severe, acquired). Points from the study as a whole: Patients and controls turned out to have 25 to 30 CD8+ CDR3 sequences in common.

This clonotype occurred once. Its antigen is not identified. This TCR came from a human donor with aplastic anemia. The sample comprised sorted CD4+, CD8+, or CD8+CD57+ T cells (not recorded which) from PBMCs. V gene TRBV19 combines with J gene TRBJ2-1, with 10 bases matching TRBD2. The CDR3 bases are TGTGCCAGTAGTATGGCTAGCGGGGGCTACTACAATGAGCAGTTCTTC. The encoded protein is CASSMASGGYYNEQFF.